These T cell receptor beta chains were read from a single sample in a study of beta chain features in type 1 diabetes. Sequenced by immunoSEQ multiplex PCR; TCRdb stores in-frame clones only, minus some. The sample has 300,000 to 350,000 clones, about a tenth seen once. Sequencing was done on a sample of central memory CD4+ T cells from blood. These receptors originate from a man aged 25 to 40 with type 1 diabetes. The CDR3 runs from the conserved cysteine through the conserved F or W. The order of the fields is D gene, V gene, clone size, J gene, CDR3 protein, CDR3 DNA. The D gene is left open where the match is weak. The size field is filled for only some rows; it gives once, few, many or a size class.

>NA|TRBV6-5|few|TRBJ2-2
CASSPSGSTGELFF
TGTGCCAGCAGTCCCTCAGGGTCCACCGGGGAGCTGTTTTTT
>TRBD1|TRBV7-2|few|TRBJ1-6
CASRVDRENSPLHF
TGTGCCAGCAGAGTGGACAGGGAAAATTCACCCCTCCACTTT
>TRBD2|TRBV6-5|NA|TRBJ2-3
CASSSSRGGATDTQYF
TGTGCCAGCAGTTCCTCTCGCGGGGGGGCCACAGATACGCAGTATTTT
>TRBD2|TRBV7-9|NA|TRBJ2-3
CASSPTSGGASDTQYF
TGTGCCAGCAGCCCAACGAGCGGGGGGGCATCAGATACGCAGTATTTT
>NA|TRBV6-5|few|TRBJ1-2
CASSYTRPAYGYTF
TGTGCCAGCAGTTACACCCGGCCGGCCTATGGCTACACCTTC
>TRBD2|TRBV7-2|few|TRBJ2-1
CASSLADKLAGATIISYNEQFF
TGTGCCAGCAGCTTAGCCGACAAACTAGCGGGGGCCACAATAATCTCCTACAATGAGCAGTTCTTC
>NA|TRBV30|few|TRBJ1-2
CAWSPGYGYTF
TGTGCCTGGAGTCCGGGGTATGGCTACACCTTC
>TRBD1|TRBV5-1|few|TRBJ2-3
CASSATPPGQGAGDTQYF
TGCGCCAGCAGCGCGACGCCCCCTGGACAGGGGGCGGGAGATACGCAGTATTTT
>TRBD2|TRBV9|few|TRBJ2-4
CASSPSGGGNIQYF
TGTGCCAGCAGCCCTAGCGGGGGTGGGAACATTCAGTACTTC
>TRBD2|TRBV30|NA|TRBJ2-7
CAWKRESISYEQYF
TGTGCCTGGAAGCGGGAGTCCATATCCTACGAGCAGTACTTC
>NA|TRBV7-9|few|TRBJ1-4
CASSEGELFF
TGTGCCAGCAGTGAGGGGGAACTGTTTTTT
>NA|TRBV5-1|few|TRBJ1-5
CASSLGQGFDQPQHF
TGCGCCAGCAGCTTGGGGCAGGGGTTCGATCAGCCCCAGCATTTT
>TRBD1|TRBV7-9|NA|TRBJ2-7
CASRLDRDSYEQYF
TGTGCCAGCAGGTTAGACCGGGACAGCTACGAGCAGTACTTC
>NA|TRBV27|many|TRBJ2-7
CASSFHPTYEQYF
TGTGCCAGCAGTTTCCACCCGACGTACGAGCAGTACTTC
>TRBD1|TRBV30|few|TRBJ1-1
CACGQGNLRDTEAFF
TGTGCCTGCGGACAGGGGAATTTGAGGGACACTGAAGCTTTCTTT
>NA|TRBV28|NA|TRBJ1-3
CASSFNTPGGNTIYF
TGTGCCAGCAGTTTCAATACCCCGGGGGGAAACACCATATATTTT
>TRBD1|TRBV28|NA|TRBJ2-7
CASSLSGQGAIYEQYF
TGTGCCAGCAGTCTCTCCGGACAGGGGGCAATATACGAGCAGTACTTC
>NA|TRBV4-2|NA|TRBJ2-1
CASSEGGGRTEQFF
TGTGCCAGCAGCGAAGGGGGAGGTAGGACTGAGCAGTTCTTC
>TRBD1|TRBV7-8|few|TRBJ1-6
CASSYRGGSPLHF
TGTGCCAGCAGCTACAGGGGAGGTTCACCCCTCCACTTT
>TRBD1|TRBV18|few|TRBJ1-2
CASSEGQGGPYGYTF
TGTGCCAGCTCCGAGGGACAGGGAGGTCCCTATGGCTACACCTTC
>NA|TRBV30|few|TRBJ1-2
CARTRTVGDPYGYTF
TGTGCCCGCACCCGGACCGTAGGAGACCCCTATGGCTACACCTTC
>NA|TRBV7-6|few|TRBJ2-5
CASSLRARQETQYF
TGTGCCAGCAGCCTCAGGGCCCGCCAAGAGACCCAGTACTTC
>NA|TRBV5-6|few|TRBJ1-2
CASSLWIQASEDGYTF
TGTGCCAGCAGCTTGTGGATCCAAGCAAGCGAGGATGGCTACACCTTC
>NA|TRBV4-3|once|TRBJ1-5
CASSQDRVQPQHF
TGCGCCAGCAGCCAAGATCGCGTCCAGCCCCAGCATTTT
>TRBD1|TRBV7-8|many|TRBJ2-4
CASSPLPGQGGIDIQYF
TGTGCCAGCAGCCCTCTCCCGGGACAGGGGGGGATTGACATTCAGTACTTC
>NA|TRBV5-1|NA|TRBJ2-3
CASSWGAPTTDTQYF
TGCGCCAGCAGCTGGGGGGCCCCGACCACAGATACGCAGTATTTT
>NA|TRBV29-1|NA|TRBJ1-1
CSVLQNTEAFF
TGCAGCGTTCTCCAGAACACTGAAGCTTTCTTT
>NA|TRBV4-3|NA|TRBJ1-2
CASSQGRNGNYGYTF
TGCGCCAGCAGCCAAGGGCGGAACGGGAACTATGGCTACACCTTC
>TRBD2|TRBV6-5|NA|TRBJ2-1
CASSKRSGGAFEQFF
TGTGCCAGCAGTAAGCGAAGCGGGGGGGCCTTTGAGCAGTTCTTC
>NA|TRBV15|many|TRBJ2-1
CATSRGFNEQFF
TGTGCCACCAGCAGAGGGTTCAATGAGCAGTTCTTC
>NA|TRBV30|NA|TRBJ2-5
CAWSALLQETQYF
TGTGCCTGGAGTGCACTCCTTCAAGAGACCCAGTACTTC
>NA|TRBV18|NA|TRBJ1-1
CASSPVRGSNTEAFF
TGTGCCAGCTCACCAGTCCGGGGATCGAACACTGAAGCTTTCTTT
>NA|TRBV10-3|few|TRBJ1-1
CAIRLTADTEAFF
TGTGCCATCAGGCTGACGGCGGACACTGAAGCTTTCTTT
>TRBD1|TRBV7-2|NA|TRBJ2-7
CASSPQGAGYEQYF
TGTGCCAGCAGCCCTCAGGGGGCGGGGTACGAGCAGTACTTC
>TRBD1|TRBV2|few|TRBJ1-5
CASSRDRGNQPQHF
TGTGCCAGCAGTCGGGACAGGGGGAATCAGCCCCAGCATTTT
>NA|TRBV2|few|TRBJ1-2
CASSQGGEYGYTF
TGTGCCAGCTCCCAGGGAGGGGAATATGGCTACACCTTC
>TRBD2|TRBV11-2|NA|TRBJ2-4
CASSLADGSSGEAKNIQYF
TGTGCCAGCAGCTTAGCCGATGGCAGTAGCGGGGAAGCCAAAAACATTCAGTACTTC
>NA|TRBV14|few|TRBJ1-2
CASSQAGGYTF
TGTGCCAGCAGCCAAGCCGGCGGCTACACCTTC
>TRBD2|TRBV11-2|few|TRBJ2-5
CASSLGTSGQETQYF
TGTGCCAGCAGCTTAGGGACTAGCGGACAAGAGACCCAGTACTTC
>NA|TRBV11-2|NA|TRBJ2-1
CASSIGNDGSEQFF
TGTGCCAGCAGCATCGGAAACGACGGGAGTGAGCAGTTCTTC
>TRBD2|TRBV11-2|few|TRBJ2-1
CASSFSLAGIGEQFF
TGTGCCAGCAGCTTTAGCCTAGCGGGGATCGGTGAGCAGTTCTTC
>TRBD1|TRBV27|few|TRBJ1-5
CASRLGQGLQPQHF
TGTGCCAGCAGACTTGGACAGGGGCTCCAGCCCCAGCATTTT
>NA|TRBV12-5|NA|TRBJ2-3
CASGLDGRRPYF
TGTGCTAGTGGTTTGGACGGCCGCAGGCCGTATTTT
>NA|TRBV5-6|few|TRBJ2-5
CASSAKTGNEETQYF
TGTGCCAGCAGCGCGAAGACAGGCAACGAAGAGACCCAGTACTTC
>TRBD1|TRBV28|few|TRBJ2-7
CASSPQGGLSYEQYF
TGTGCCAGCAGTCCACAGGGGGGCCTCTCCTACGAGCAGTACTTC
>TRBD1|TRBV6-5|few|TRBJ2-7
CASSYGTGGGEQYF
TGTGCCAGCAGTTACGGGACAGGGGGCGGCGAGCAGTACTTC
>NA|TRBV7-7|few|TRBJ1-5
CDHQPQHF
TGTGATCATCAGCCCCAGCATTTT
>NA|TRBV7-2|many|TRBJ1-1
CASSLGILYTEAFF
TGTGCCAGCAGCCTCGGGATTCTGTACACTGAAGCTTTCTTT
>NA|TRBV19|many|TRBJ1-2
CASSIDPTNYGYTF
TGTGCCAGTAGTATAGATCCCACTAACTATGGCTACACCTTC